These 20 T cell receptor beta chains came from one sample sequenced in a study of human T cells and chemical hapten exposure. The sample's time point: pre-sensitization, week 0. Indicated treatment: therapeutic diphenylcyclopropenone sensitization with weekly scalp DPC. TCRdb independently ran MiXCR on the RACE reads; one entry per CDR3 protein. The top ten hold about 3.1% of the sample, which has 80,000 to 100,000 distinct CDR3 sequences, approximately 10% seen once. Source: whole blood, taken in connection with sensitization to the hapten diphenylcyclopropenone (DPC). All receptors derive from a woman aged 60-75 years with alopecia areata. Some clones in this sample may be carry-over from other donors' samples.

This clonotype came up many times. This sequence joins TRBV18 and TRBJ1-2; TRBD1 is a possible D gene (5 bases). Germline V gene sequence: CDR1 KGHSH, CDR2 LQKENI. Trimming cost V 3 bases and J 4 bases, with 12 bases left between them. This CDR3 is 14 amino acids long. CDR3 region: CASSPNRDGYGYTF. CDR3 DNA: TGTGCCAGCTCACCGAACCGGGACGGCTATGGCTACACCTTC.

The sample holds many counts of this clonotype. V and J are TRBV3-1 and TRBJ1-1; D might be TRBD1 (5 bases). Per the germline V gene, CDR1 is LGHDT and CDR2 is YNNKEL (reference sequence). The CDR3 spans 13 residues. V was cut by 1 base and J by 6 bases, with 9 bases left in between. The CDR3 reads CASSQGGGAEAFF. CDR3 nucleotides: TGTGCCAGCAGCCAAGGCGGGGGGGCTGAAGCTTTCTTT.

The rearrangement links TRBV9 to TRBJ2-2; D is unclear. Trimming shortened V by 4 bases and J by 4 bases, and 11 bases separated the two germline ends. CDR3 size: 14 residues. Per the germline V gene, CDR1 is SGDLS and CDR2 is YYNGEE. CDR3 loop: CASSRAVSTGELFF. The CDR3 DNA is TGTGCCAGCAGCCGAGCCGTATCCACCGGGGAGCTGTTTTTT.

The chain employs TRBV6-6 and TRBJ2-5; D may be TRBD2 (5 bases). Trimming removed 8 bases at V and 2 bases at J, with 12 bases between. This CDR3 is built from 13 residues. Germline assignment: CDR1 MNHNY and CDR2 SVGAGI (reference sequence). This chain's CDR3 is CASQADFQETQYF. The DNA of the CDR3 is TGTGCCAGCCAGGCGGACTTTCAAGAGACCCAGTACTTC.

About this clonotype itself: A much larger clone differs from this one at a single base, so this may be a read error. The V gene is TRBV7-7, the J gene TRBJ2-5, with D perhaps matching TRBD2 (6 bases). The CDR3 is 13 residues long. Germline assignment: CDR1 SSHAT and CDR2 FNYEAQ (reference sequence). Written as DNA, the CDR3 is TGTGCTAGCGGCTTAGAGTCCCAAGAGACCCAGTACTTC. Protein product: CASGLESQETQYF.

The CDR3 nucleotides read TGCGCCAGCAGGGTTGCGGGGGGAACCTACAATGAGCAGTTCTTC. Translation: CASRVAGGTYNEQFF. The chain carries TRBV5-1 and TRBJ2-1; 8 bases align to TRBD2. V lost 5 bases, J lost 2 bases, and 6 bases stayed unmatched. The CDR3 is made up of 15 amino acids. CDR1 SGHRS and CDR2 YFSETQ come from the germline V gene. Full variable domain (rest looked up from reference TRBV5-1 and TRBJ2-1): KAGVTQTPRYLIKTRGQQVTLSCSPISGHRSVSWYQQTPGQGLQFLFEYFSETQRNKGNFPGRFSGRQFSNSRSEMNVSTLELGDSALYLCASRVAGGTYNEQFFGPGTRLTVL.

At least ten counts were recorded for this clonotype. This chain links TRBV7-9 with TRBJ1-1; D remains unclear. The CDR3 is 13 residues long. Germline lookup yields CDR1 SEHNR and CDR2 FQNEAQ (reference sequence). The ends were cut back, 10 bases at V and 5 bases at J, with 17 bases in the middle. The CDR3 nucleotides are TGTGCCACCTTGTCCCTCCGGGGTACTGAAGCTTTCTTT. This codes for CATLSLRGTEAFF.

Regarding this clonotype: Just one base apart from a much larger clone, this may be a read error. The chain has TRBV9 and TRBJ1-6, with 7 bases that match TRBD1. The CDR3 has 15 amino acids. Germline-derived CDR1 and CDR2 are SGDLS and YYNGEE. The CDR3 protein is CTSSVGTDYNSPLHF. CDR3 nucleotides: TGTACCAGCAGCGTAGGGACAGACTATAATTCACCCCTCCACTTT.

V is TRBV3-1 and J is TRBJ2-5, with unresolved D. Per the germline V gene, CDR1 is LGHDT and CDR2 is YNNKEL (reference sequence). The V and J ends lost 1 base and 7 bases respectively, with 4 bases between them. This CDR3 is built from 11 residues. The CDR3 sequence: CASSQVGTQYF. CDR3 nucleotides: TGTGCCAGCAGCCAAGTAGGGACCCAGTACTTC.

This clonotype has only a few counts. V is TRBV18 and J is TRBJ2-2; D uncertain. Germline V gene sequence: CDR1 KGHSH, CDR2 LQKENI. The V end lost 6 bases, the J end lost 0 bases, and 14 bases lay between the germline ends. The CDR3 extends over 16 amino acids. CDR3 sequence reads: CASSSATLTNTGELFF. In nucleotides, the CDR3 is TGTGCCAGCTCGTCGGCTACACTGACGAACACCGGGGAGCTGTTTTTT.

This clonotype was counted ten times or more. Germline and junction disagree at one end, which may indicate a read error. The chain joins TRBV7-7 to TRBJ2-5; D tentatively fits TRBD1 or TRBD2 (5 bases each). The CDR3 loop spans 16 amino acids. Germline CDR1 SSHAT, CDR2 FNYEAQ (reference sequence). This CDR3 reads CASSLGAPGPGETQYF. Here the CDR3 DNA reads TGTGCTAGCAGCTTAGGAGCTCCGGGACCCGGAGAGACCCAGTACTTC.

This clonotype showed up just a few times. The V gene is TRBV7-2, the J gene TRBJ1-3, with D maybe TRBD1 (6 bases). Deletions cut 6 bases from V and 4 bases from J, with 16 bases between. The CDR3 extends over 15 amino acids. Germline V lookup: CDR1 SGHTA, CDR2 FQGNSA. The CDR3 sequence is CASSTWLGTGNTIYF. The CDR3 nucleotides are TGTGCCAGCAGTACCTGGCTGGGGACAGGAAACACCATATATTTT.

V is TRBV30 and J is TRBJ1-4; D is ambiguous. Germline V CDR1 and CDR2: GTSNPN, SVGIG (reference sequence). The CDR3 loop spans 11 amino acids. Trimming took 3 bases from V and 5 from J, leaving 4 bases between them. The CDR3 DNA is TGTGCCTGGAGCTTAAATGAAAAACTGTTTTTT. Translated: CAWSLNEKLFF.

This chain joins TRBV29-1 and TRBJ2-7; unclear D gene. The CDR3 is 12 amino acids. From germline, CDR1 is SQVTM and CDR2 ANQGSEA. V lost 5 bases to trimming and J lost 6 bases, with 14 bases between them. CDR3 protein: CSVSRSAVEQYF. CDR3 nucleotides: TGCAGCGTTAGTCGGTCAGCTGTCGAGCAGTACTTC.

This chain connects TRBV5-4 to TRBJ2-5; D might be TRBD1 (5 bases). Trimming shortened V by 2 bases and J by 1 base, and 9 bases separated the two germline ends. The length of the CDR3 is 14 residues. Germline CDR1 and CDR2: SGHNT and YYREEE (reference sequence). The CDR3 spells CASSFQGRQETQYF. CDR3 coding DNA: TGTGCCAGCAGCTTCCAGGGCCGCCAAGAGACCCAGTACTTC.

This clonotype was counted a few times. V is TRBV30 and J is TRBJ2-1; D remains ambiguous. This CDR3 region has 15 residues. Trimming took 0 bases from V and 2 from J, leaving 11 bases between them. The germline gives CDR1 GTSNPN, CDR2 SVGIG (reference sequence). Here the CDR3 DNA reads TGTGCCTGGAGTGTCCCCCCTATTGCCTACAATGAGCAGTTCTTC. It yields the protein CAWSVPPIAYNEQFF.

This clonotype was seen a handful of times. The chain couples TRBV12-2 to TRBJ1-6. TRBV12-2 is termed a pseudogene. This CDR3 contains 13 residues. For the CDR3, the DNA is TGTGCAAGTCGCCCTCTGCGAAATTCACCCCTCCACTTT. Translating it yields CASRPLRNSPLHF.

The V gene is TRBV6-4, the J gene TRBJ2-5; D remains ambiguous. The CDR3 has 12 residues. The germline V and J ends were trimmed by 10 bases and 4 bases, with 13 bases remaining between them. Germline CDR1 MRHNA, CDR2 SNTAGT. CDR3 in amino acids: CATIDFGETQYF. CDR3 bases: TGTGCCACGATTGATTTCGGAGAGACCCAGTACTTC.

The CDR3 loop is CASSPQPGARSVPLHF. As DNA, the CDR3 is TGTGCCAGCTCACCCCAACCCGGGGCCCGCAGCGTCCCCCTCCACTTT. The gene calls are TRBV18 and TRBJ1-6; weak D call: TRBD1 (5 bases). There are 16 residues in the CDR3. V lost 3 bases to trimming and J lost 13 bases, with 22 bases between them. Germline lookup yields CDR1 KGHSH and CDR2 LQKENI. Supplemented by reference TRBV18 and TRBJ1-6, the full variable domain reads NAGVMQNPRHLVRRRGQEARLRCSPMKGHSHVYWYRQLPEEGLKFMVYLQKENIIDESGMPKERFSAEFPKEGPSILRIQQVVRGDSAAYFCASSPQPGARSVPLHFGNGTRLTVT.

This chain connects TRBV5-1 to TRBJ2-2; 7 positions match TRBD2. V shed 1 base and J 1 base; nucleotides not matched to a gene: 1. CDR3 size: 15 residues. CDR1 is SGHRS and CDR2 is YFSETQ in the germline V gene. Written as DNA, the CDR3 is TGCGCCAGCAGCTTGACTAGCGAGAACACCGGGGAGCTGTTTTTT. Translation gives CASSLTSENTGELFF.